This entry concerns a single T cell receptor beta chain. The data derive from a study of blood T cell repertoires in COVID-19. About the research overall: There were acute and convalescent COVID-19 samples, and they came from the United States, Italy and Spain. Sources were T cells, B-cell-depleted T cells, or PBMCs; the material itself was cDNA or gDNA.

The germline V gene encodes CDR1 MNHEY and CDR2 SVGAGI. The CDR3 sequence is 14 residues long. Trimming cost V 6 bases and J 4 bases, with 13 bases left between them. Under the authors' procedure: Amplification of reference gene primers provided the estimated nucleated cell counts. Data came from immunoSEQ multiplex PCR; TCRdb stores just in-frame clones and leaves some out. The V and J calls and clone size are taken from that table; D and trimming were inferred from the DNA. The sample has about 90,000 clones; around 87% are singletons. The source material was peripheral blood. This clonotype originated in a human donor in a cohort sampled during active COVID-19. The J gene is TRBJ1-3, the V gene TRBV6-5; D gene uncertain. The CDR3 sequence is CASRPSGGGNTIYF. In nucleotides, the CDR3 is TGTGCCAGCAGACCCTCCGGAGGAGGAAACACCATATATTTT.